This T cell receptor beta chain originates from a study of vaccination effects on CD4 cells after COVID-19. Isolating CD4+ T cells followed roughly ten days of culture. The repertoire was sequenced with immunoSEQ multiplex PCR; TCRdb's copy has only in-frame clones and lacks some. This table holds roughly 64,000 clones, under 85% found once. In regard to this clone: As yet, its antigen is unknown.

This specimen consisted of CD4+ T cells from PBMCs cultured without peptide, obtained before COVID-19 vaccination. This clonotype was obtained from a human donor who had a prior SARS-CoV-2 infection.

CDR3 amino acids: CASSQDLWGQGPRWGNNEQFF. Written as DNA, the CDR3 is TGCGCCAGCAGCCAAGATCTTTGGGGACAGGGGCCCCGTTGGGGTAACAATGAGCAGTTCTTC. The rearrangement uses TRBV4-3 and TRBJ2-1, with 10 positions matching TRBD1. The CDR3 runs 21 residues. V lost 0 bases and J lost 5; bases outside the gene matches: 19. The V gene's germline CDR1 is LGHNA and CDR2 YSLEER.